What follows is one TCR beta chain and its context. It lacks a known antigen. Base qualities are not recorded, but no much larger clone differs from it by a single base. The library was produced with RACE. Sequencing was carried out with a NextSeq 500. Library preparation attached unique molecular identifiers to individual cDNA molecules for quantitative, reproducible TCR counting. For every blood RNA sample, sequencing covered both the TCR alpha and TCR beta chains. In the source study's methods: Samples had a median of roughly 91,000 TCRs, with a range from roughly 23,224 to 700,000. V, J and CDR3 annotation of the TCR reads was carried out using the Decombinator software suite. To make PS versus PT1 abundance plots, every sample was subsampled to the same number of TCRs (28,000). TCRs were defined as expanded if absent before sensitization and observed at least eight times at the 2-week time point. TCRdb trimmed public reads at Q25 via fastp, called clones via MiXCR and kept in-frame beta chains. Identical CDR3 protein sequences are pooled into one entry, listed with their most common genes and DNA. TCRdb's processing, not the study's, gives the V and J calls here. The sample table contains roughly 72,000 distinct CDR3 sequences; only one count was recorded for under 13% of them. The ten biggest clones cover about 1.4% of the sample.

These data are taken from a study of human T cells and chemical hapten exposure (dated by TCRdb to 2020 to 2023). Broadly, across the study: For sensitization, 2% DPC in acetone was applied to an approximately 2 cm by approximately 2 cm area of upper inner arm skin. Libraries were pooled for sequencing, and per-sample TCR yields varied mainly because of small differences in library volumes within the pool. Patch testing was done on the upper back using Finn chambers containing 0.01% DPC, and results were scored after 6 days according to International Contact Dermatitis Research Group standards. Blood samples were taken from patients before sensitization (week 0) and at 2, 6 and about 24 weeks after DPC sensitization. Alopecia areata with under or over 50% scalp involvement, alopecia totalis and alopecia universalis were represented in the patient cohort, which was mostly female. Throughout the roughly 26-week study period, patients were also given weekly therapeutic DPC doses on the scalp. Around 30 alopecia patients provided blood for TCR sequencing at one to four time points (pre-sensitization, 2, 6 and 24 weeks). Peripheral blood TCR repertoire changes were tracked in vivo in alopecia patients during primary and secondary sensitization to the hapten diphenylcyclopropenone (DPC).

The CDR3 goes from the cysteine to the phenylalanine over 19 residues. The DNA shown is the 57-base CDR3, in frame from base 1. Germline trimming: 5 bases from V, 5 bases from J; junction bases outside gene matches: 20. CDR1 SGHAT and CDR2 FQNNGV were looked up in the germline V gene. Results and caveats for the whole study, not just this receptor: The number of PT1 expanded TCRs positively correlated with patch test score, significant at thresholds 8, 16 and 32 but not 4. DPC sensitization did not change the number of TCRs with a frequency above 1 in 1000, and there was no evidence of changes in global repertoire structure. Significantly more large CDR3 similarity clusters were formed by expanded TCRs than by pre-sensitization or healthy control sets, consistent with antigen-driven responses. Alopecia, a presumed autoimmune disease, was present in all patients, so the immune response of the patients might differ from that of healthy individuals. After repeated subsampling, the strength of the expansion versus patch-test correlation and the threshold at which it became significant changed.

According to the study, the label for this sample's time point signals: patch test 1, 2 weeks after DPC sensitization. In the paper's terms, the treatment or condition label means: therapeutic diphenylcyclopropenone sensitization with weekly scalp DPC. Blood at each patch-test visit was drawn before the patch test was applied. Patients were considered eligible if aged 18 to 70, diagnosed with alopecia and deemed suitable for DPC therapy, and patients were excluded if pregnant. Total RNA was extracted from unfractionated whole blood that had been collected in Tempus Blood RNA tubes. This receptor chain uses TRBV11-2 and TRBJ2-1; 8 nucleotides in the junction match TRBD2. This receptor was taken from a woman aged 45-65 years with alopecia areata. Some clones in this sample may be carry-over from other donors' samples. Source: whole blood, taken in connection with sensitization to the hapten diphenylcyclopropenone (DPC). The sequenced DNA: TGTGCCAGCAGCCTAAAAGGACTTAGCGGGATAGCGGGCCACAATGAGCAGTTCTTC. This codes for CASSLKGLSGIAGHNEQFF.